This TCR beta chain originates from a study of long-term antiretroviral therapy in people with HIV. Study information: The oldest samples precede the 2015 immediate-ART recommendation by about a decade.

At survey level, the immunoSEQ assay was run in its v3.0 version. Sequenced by immunoSEQ multiplex PCR; TCRdb stores in-frame clones only, minus some. Altogether around 27,000 clones are present, around 85% being singletons, with the ten largest covering 6.5% to 9%. This CDR3 is built from 15 residues. V gave up 2 bases and J gave up 6 bases, with 13 bases separating them. Germline V lookup: CDR1 SNHLY, CDR2 FYNNEI. This clone has only one observation. The chain joins TRBV2 to TRBJ2-2, with TRBD1 as a possible D gene (7 bases). This specimen was unsorted PBMCs, taken 3 years after starting antiretroviral therapy. The receptor's source is a middle-aged man with HIV. The CDR3 spells CASSELGGGPGELFF. The DNA of the CDR3 is TGTGCCAGCAGTGAATTAGGAGGGGGCCCCGGGGAGCTGTTTTTT.